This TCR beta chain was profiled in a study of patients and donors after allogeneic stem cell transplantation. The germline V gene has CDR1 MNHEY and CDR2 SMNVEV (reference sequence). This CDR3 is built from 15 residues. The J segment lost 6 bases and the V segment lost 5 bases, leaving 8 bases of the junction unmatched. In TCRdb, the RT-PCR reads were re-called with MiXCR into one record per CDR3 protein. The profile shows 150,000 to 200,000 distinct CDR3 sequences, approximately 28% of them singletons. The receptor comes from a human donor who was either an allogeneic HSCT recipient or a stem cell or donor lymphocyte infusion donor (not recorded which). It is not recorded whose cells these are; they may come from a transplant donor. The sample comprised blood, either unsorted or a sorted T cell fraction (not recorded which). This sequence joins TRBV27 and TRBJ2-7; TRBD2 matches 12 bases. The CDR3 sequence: CASSPRTSGISEQYF. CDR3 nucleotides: TGTGCCAGCAGTCCCAGGACTAGCGGGATAAGCGAGCAGTACTTC.